This paragraph reports one T cell receptor beta chain. Data came from immunoSEQ multiplex PCR; TCRdb stores just in-frame clones and leaves some out. The data show around 37,000 clones, roughly 76% seen once. The data are from a study of OX40 agonist ivuxolimab in advanced cancers. Study details: Patients in the trial were receiving intravenous ivuxolimab every 2 weeks, at doses of 0.01 to 10 mg/kg.

Germline CDR1 and CDR2: LNHDA and SQIVND (reference sequence). V lost 1 base and J 10 bases, leaving 10 bases between the germline ends. The CDR3 covers 12 residues. The material was CD4+ or CD8+ T cells sorted from blood, obtained in a trial of the OX40 agonist ivuxolimab. The TCR was taken from an adult with an advanced solid tumor such as melanoma, head and neck, liver or kidney cancer. This chain links TRBV19 with TRBJ1-2, with D perhaps matching TRBD1 (5 bases). The CDR3 region is CASSIAPGFYTF. The CDR3 DNA sequence: TGTGCCAGTAGTATAGCCCCAGGGTTCTACACCTTC.